Each of the 30 T cell receptor beta chains below was sequenced from the same sample in a study of Graves' ophthalmopathy and Graves' hyperthyroidism. The authors amplified TCR beta CDR3 regions from RNA transcripts. An initial RT-PCR round employing HTBI primers preceded a second-round multiplex PCR. Using its own MiXCR run on the multiplex PCR reads, TCRdb lists one record per CDR3 protein. The profile shows 650,000 to 900,000 distinct CDR3 sequences, approximately 40% of them singletons. Specimen: peripheral blood. These receptors originate from an adult man with Graves' ophthalmopathy.

The chain links TRBV20-1 to TRBJ2-5; the D gene is possibly TRBD1 (6 bases). V lost 2 bases and J lost 1, with 14 bases in between. Germline lookup yields CDR1 DFQATT and CDR2 SNEGSKA (reference sequence). The CDR3 is made up of 15 amino acids. The CDR3 reads CSARLQGYLQETQYF. CDR3 in DNA: TGCAGTGCTAGATTACAGGGCTACCTCCAAGAGACCCAGTACTTC.

This clonotype was counted at least ten times. The chain is built from TRBV7-9 and TRBJ2-2; TRBD2 might be the D (6 bases). Trimming removed 5 bases from V and 5 bases from J, with 9 bases in between. There are 13 residues in the CDR3. In germline, CDR1 is SEHNR, CDR2 FQNEAQ (reference sequence). CDR3: CASSHGGTGELFF. The CDR3 DNA sequence: TGTGCCAGCAGCCACGGGGGAACCGGGGAGCTGTTTTTT.

Comment on this clonotype: It may be a read error: a sequence one base away is much more abundant. This chain connects TRBV10-3 to TRBJ1-6; TRBD1 matches at 11 bases. Germline V lookup: CDR1 ENHRY, CDR2 SYGVKD. The CDR3 is 15 residues long. The CDR3 reads CAIKRGQGDNLPLHF. The CDR3 region has the DNA TGTGCCATCAAACGGGGACAGGGGGATAATTTACCCCTCCACTTT.

The chain employs TRBV5-4 and TRBJ1-4; D gene ambiguous. V was trimmed by 4 bases and J by 5 bases, leaving 9 bases between them. CDR1 and CDR2 from the germline V gene are SGHNT and YYREEE (reference sequence). The CDR3 totals 13 residues. CDR3 sequence reads: CASSTDVNEKLFF. The CDR3 coding sequence is TGTGCCAGCAGCACTGATGTGAATGAAAAACTGTTTTTT.

The rearrangement joins TRBV24-1 to TRBJ2-5; a possible D gene is TRBD1 (6 bases). The closer fit of TRBJ2-1 to the DNA end suggests the J call may be wrong. Germline V gene lookup returns CDR1 KGHDR and CDR2 SFDVKD. The CDR3 is 12 residues long. CDR3 sequence (DNA): TGTGCCACCAGCGACCGACAGGAGGCACAGTTCTTC. Encoded protein: CATSDRQEAQFF.

The sample holds a few counts of this clonotype. J is TRBJ2-1 and V is TRBV10-1; 8 nucleotides align to TRBD1. The CDR3 extends over 12 amino acids. Losses at the gene ends were 6 bases for V and 8 bases for J; bases not matched to a gene: 3. Germline loops: CDR1 WNHNN, CDR2 SYGVQD (reference sequence). In DNA form, the CDR3 reads TGCGCCAGCAGCGACAGGGGCGATGAGCAGTTCTTC. It codes for CASSDRGDEQFF.

This clonotype has at least ten counts. J is TRBJ1-1 and V is TRBV7-9; the D gene is possibly TRBD1 (6 bases). Germline CDR1 SEHNR, CDR2 FQNEAQ (reference sequence). The ends were cut back, 8 bases at V and 4 bases at J, with 17 bases in the middle. The CDR3 is 14 residues long. The CDR3 DNA reads as TGTGCCAGCCGGGGGCAAGGGAGTGGCACTGAAGCTTTCTTT. Translation: CASRGQGSGTEAFF. Full variable domain (rest looked up from reference TRBV7-9 and TRBJ1-1): DTGVSQNPRHKITKRGQNVTFRCDPISEHNRLYWYRQTLGQGPEFLTYFQNEAQLEKSRLLSDRFSAERPKGSFSTLEIQRTEQGDSAMYLCASRGQGSGTEAFFGQGTRLTVV.

The CDR3 loop is CASSFHMGTASGNTIYF. In DNA, the CDR3 is TGTGCCAGCAGCTTTCATATGGGGACAGCCTCTGGAAACACCATATATTTT. The J gene is TRBJ1-3, the V gene TRBV7-2; 7 bases line up with TRBD1. The germline V gene has CDR1 SGHTA and CDR2 FQGNSA. Trimming at V came to 3 bases and at J to 0 bases, leaving 8 bases not matched to a gene. The CDR3 contains 17 residues. Looking up the rest from reference TRBV7-2 and TRBJ1-3 gives the full variable domain: GAGVSQSPSNKVTEKGKDVELRCDPISGHTALYWYRQSLGQGLEFLIYFQGNSAPDKSGLPSDRFSAERTGGSVSTLTIQRTQQEDSAVYLCASSFHMGTASGNTIYFGEGSWLTVV.

At least ten counts were recorded for this clonotype. This chain connects TRBV10-3 to TRBJ2-7; 10 bases match TRBD1. V lost 7 bases and J lost 5; bases outside the gene matches: 5. CDR1 ENHRY and CDR2 SYGVKD come from the germline V gene. The CDR3 has 13 residues. The CDR3 DNA follows: TGTGCCATCACGGGACAGGGGCACGACGAGCAGTACTTC. It codes for CAITGQGHDEQYF.

In its sample, this clonotype was seen a few times. V is TRBV9 and J is TRBJ1-3, with D tentatively TRBD1 (6 bases). The ends were cut back, 0 bases at V and 8 bases at J, with 15 bases in the middle. The CDR3 length is 15 residues. Germline CDR1 and CDR2: SGDLS and YYNGEE. The CDR3 nucleotides read TGTGCCAGCAGCGTAGGAGTCAGGGGCCGAGACACCATATATTTT. Its translation is CASSVGVRGRDTIYF.

The chain employs TRBV10-3 and TRBJ2-6, with a weak D call TRBD2 (6 bases). The germline gives CDR1 ENHRY, CDR2 SYGVKD. Trimming took 10 bases from V and 3 from J, leaving 13 bases between them. CDR3 length: 14 amino acids. CDR3 amino acids: CASSQGGGANVLTF. The CDR3, as DNA: TGTGCCAGCAGCCAGGGAGGTGGGGCCAACGTCCTGACTTTC.

This clonotype has at least ten counts. This sequence joins TRBV2 and TRBJ2-5; 10 bases line up with TRBD2. This CDR3 is 11 amino acids long. Germline CDR1 and CDR2: SNHLY and FYNNEI. After removal of 9 bases from V and 13 bases from J, the junction contained 8 bases not matched to a gene. In DNA form, the CDR3 reads TGTGCCAGTAGCGGGAGGCCTTATCTGTACTTC. It is translated as CASSGRPYLYF.

This chain connects TRBV7-9 to TRBJ2-7; TRBD1 aligns across 7 bases. The CDR3 is made up of 15 amino acids. The J segment lost 3 bases and the V segment lost 1 base, leaving 6 bases of the junction unmatched. Germline V lookup: CDR1 SEHNR, CDR2 FQNEAQ (reference sequence). CDR3: CASSLVGGSDYEQYF. The CDR3 bases are TGTGCCAGCAGCTTAGTAGGGGGCTCGGACTACGAGCAGTACTTC.

This clonotype was counted at least ten times. CDR3 DNA sequence: TGTGCCAGCAGTGAAGCAAGAGACTCGAGGAGGGGGACCCAGTACTTC. Encoded protein: CASSEARDSRRGTQYF. The J gene is TRBJ2-5, the V gene TRBV2; possibly TRBD2 for D (6 bases). Per germline, CDR1 SNHLY and CDR2 FYNNEI. There are 16 residues in the CDR3. Trimming stripped 0 bases from V and 7 bases from J, with 18 bases between.

With regard to this clonotype: Mismatch with germline at one junction end may stem from a read error. The chain is built from TRBV5-1 and TRBJ2-7, with 13 bases that match TRBD2. This CDR3 region has 16 residues. Germline assignment: CDR1 SGHRS and CDR2 YFSETQ. CDR3 region: CASSTGLAGPSYEQYF. The CDR3 DNA reads as TGTGCCAGCAGCACGGGACTAGCGGGGCCCTCCTACGAGCAGTACTTC.

This clonotype has ten or more counts. The chain links TRBV25-1 to TRBJ1-4; D uncertain. V lost 3 bases and J lost 8, with 10 bases in between. The length of the CDR3 is 13 residues. CDR1 and CDR2 from the germline V gene are MGHDK and SYGVNS. The CDR3 region is CASSDSAGEKLFF. DNA of the CDR3: TGTGCCAGCAGTGATAGTGCCGGGGAAAAACTGTTTTTT.

The chain couples TRBV10-3 to TRBJ2-3, with 14 bases aligning to TRBD2. The CDR3 is 17 residues long. V was clipped by 2 bases and J by 2 bases; unmatched bases: 3. From germline, CDR1 is ENHRY and CDR2 SYGVKD. The CDR3 nucleotides read TGTGCCATCAGTGAGCGACTAGCGGGGGGGAACACAGATACGCAGTATTTT. Its protein is CAISERLAGGNTDTQYF.

This clonotype occurred a few times. The chain carries TRBV20-1 and TRBJ1-2; D is perhaps TRBD1 (5 bases). Germline V gene sequence: CDR1 DFQATT, CDR2 SNEGSKA (reference sequence). CDR3 size: 16 residues. With 0 bases removed from V and 3 bases from J, the gap between germline ends came to 17 bases. CDR3 sequence (DNA): TGCAGTGCTAGAGACGCAGGGTACCTTACAGACTATGGCTACACCTTC. This sequence encodes CSARDAGYLTDYGYTF.

This clonotype was counted at least ten times. The V and J genes are TRBV29-1 and TRBJ1-3, with D unresolved. Germline V gene data show CDR1 as SQVTM and CDR2 as ANQGSEA. V lost 0 bases, J lost 2 bases, and 5 bases lay in between. The CDR3 spans 13 residues. CDR3 sequence (DNA): TGCAGCGTTGAAGAACCGCCTGGAAACACCATATATTTT. Protein: CSVEEPPGNTIYF.

A remark on this clonotype: This may stem from a read error, because a much larger clone lies one nucleotide away. The chain carries TRBV5-1 and TRBJ2-7; a possible D gene is TRBD1 (6 bases). V lost 0 bases and J lost 8, with 12 bases in between. CDR3 length: 13 amino acids. Germline CDR1 and CDR2: SGHRS and YFSETQ. The CDR3 DNA reads TGCGCCAGCAGCTTGGGGACAGAGGGCAAGCAGTACTTC. It is translated as CASSLGTEGKQYF.

Ten or more counts support this clonotype. The chain has TRBV15 and TRBJ1-4, with 9 bases matching TRBD1. The CDR3 covers 16 residues. The junction had 6 bases not matched to a gene; V was cut back by 1 base and J by 6 bases. Germline loops: CDR1 LNHNV, CDR2 YYDKDF (reference sequence). CDR3 protein: CATSRGPGQGDEKLFF. The CDR3 bases are TGTGCCACCAGCAGAGGACCGGGACAGGGCGATGAAAAACTGTTTTTT.

This clonotype was recorded many times. V usage is TRBV29-1 and J usage is TRBJ2-5; 7 nucleotides agree with TRBD2. Looked up from germline, CDR1 is SQVTM and CDR2 is ANQGSEA. The CDR3 loop spans 11 amino acids. J lost 9 bases, V lost 3 bases, and 4 bases had no gene match. The CDR3 nucleotides are TGCAGCGTTGAGTTACGGGGGGCCCAGTACTTC. Protein: CSVELRGAQYF.

This clonotype was detected only a few times. This CDR3 reads CASSLFRVEQPQHF. The CDR3 nucleotides read TGTGCCAGCAGCTTATTCAGGGTTGAACAGCCCCAGCATTTT. The chain is built from TRBV7-2 and TRBJ1-5; D is possibly TRBD1 (5 bases). The length of the CDR3 is 14 residues. V was shortened by 2 bases and J by 7 bases, with 12 bases between the two germline ends. CDR1 is SGHTA and CDR2 is FQGNSA in the germline V gene.

The chain links TRBV2 to TRBJ1-4; D is possibly TRBD1 (5 bases). The ends were cut back, 4 bases at V and 7 bases at J, with 13 bases in the middle. The CDR3 has 14 amino acids. Germline-derived CDR1 and CDR2 are SNHLY and FYNNEI. The CDR3 is CASSVTSGGEKLFF. CDR3 in DNA: TGTGCCAGCAGTGTGACTAGCGGGGGTGAAAAACTGTTTTTT. Full variable domain (remainder filled in from reference TRBV2 and TRBJ1-4): EPEVTQTPSHQVTQMGQEVILRCVPISNHLYFYWYRQILGQKVEFLVSFYNNEISEKSEIFDDQFSVERPDGSNFTLKIRSTKLEDSAMYFCASSVTSGGEKLFFGSGTQLSVL.

This clonotype was seen only a few times. The chain links TRBV7-9 to TRBJ1-2; D is unclear. The CDR3 contains 15 residues. V was pared by 6 bases and J by 6 bases, with 20 bases between. Germline assignment: CDR1 SEHNR and CDR2 FQNEAQ (reference sequence). CDR3 amino acids: CASRRGLAQPDGYTF. The CDR3 DNA reads as TGTGCCAGCAGAAGAGGACTGGCGCAACCCGATGGCTACACCTTC.

On this clonotype itself: This may be a read error: a much more frequent sequence differs by one nucleotide. The CDR3 bases are TGTGCCAGCAGCCGGGGACTTAGCTCCTGCGAGCAGTACTTC. It is translated as CASSRGLSSCEQYF. The chain has TRBV7-2 and TRBJ2-7; weak D call: TRBD2 (6 bases). Germline CDR1 is SGHTA and CDR2 is FQGNSA. The CDR3 has 14 amino acids.

Details on this clonotype: In this CDR3 the conserved last residue, phenylalanine or tryptophan, is missing, so a read error is likely. CDR3 nucleotides: TGTGCCAGCAGCATAGGGGTGGGAGGGGCCAACGTCCTGACTTCC. It specifies CASSIGVGGANVLTS. The chain has TRBV7-9 and TRBJ2-6; D might be TRBD1 (5 bases). The CDR3 is 15 amino acids. V lost 5 bases to trimming and J lost 4 bases, with 12 bases between them. Germline loops: CDR1 SEHNR, CDR2 FQNEAQ (reference sequence).

The sample holds a few counts of this clonotype. At one end, the junction sequence differs from germline, possibly due to a read error. The chain joins TRBV7-2 to TRBJ1-1, with 9 bases fitting TRBD1. In germline, CDR1 is SGHTA, CDR2 FQGNSA. The CDR3 length is 17 residues. The CDR3 DNA follows: TGCGCCAGCAGCCGCCGGGACAGGGTAATCTCGAACACTGAAGCTTTCTTT. Its protein is CASSRRDRVISNTEAFF.

The CDR3 protein is CASSLGEGAMTNEAFF. The CDR3 bases are TGTGCCAGCAGCCTAGGAGAGGGGGCTATGACGAATGAAGCTTTCTTT. The V gene is TRBV7-9, the J gene TRBJ1-1; 7 bases agree with TRBD1. The junction had 16 bases not matched to a gene; V was cut back by 5 bases and J by 7 bases. CDR1 SEHNR and CDR2 FQNEAQ come from the germline V gene (reference sequence). There are 16 residues in the CDR3. The variable domain in full, with the rest retrieved from reference TRBV7-9 and TRBJ1-1, is DTGVSQNPRHKITKRGQNVTFRCDPISEHNRLYWYRQTLGQGPEFLTYFQNEAQLEKSRLLSDRFSAERPKGSFSTLEIQRTEQGDSAMYLCASSLGEGAMTNEAFFGQGTRLTVV.

A word on this clonotype: This CDR3 fails to terminate in the conserved phenylalanine or tryptophan, so it likely reflects a read error. V gene TRBV7-8 combines with J gene TRBJ2-5; 10 bases are a match to TRBD2. V lost 5 bases, J lost 4 bases, and 4 bases stayed unmatched. This CDR3 spans 14 amino acids. Per the germline V gene, CDR1 is SGHVS and CDR2 is FQNEAQ. In DNA form, the CDR3 reads TGTGCCAGCAGCACTAGCGGGGTTGCAGAGACCCAGTACCTC. Translating gives CASSTSGVAETQYL.